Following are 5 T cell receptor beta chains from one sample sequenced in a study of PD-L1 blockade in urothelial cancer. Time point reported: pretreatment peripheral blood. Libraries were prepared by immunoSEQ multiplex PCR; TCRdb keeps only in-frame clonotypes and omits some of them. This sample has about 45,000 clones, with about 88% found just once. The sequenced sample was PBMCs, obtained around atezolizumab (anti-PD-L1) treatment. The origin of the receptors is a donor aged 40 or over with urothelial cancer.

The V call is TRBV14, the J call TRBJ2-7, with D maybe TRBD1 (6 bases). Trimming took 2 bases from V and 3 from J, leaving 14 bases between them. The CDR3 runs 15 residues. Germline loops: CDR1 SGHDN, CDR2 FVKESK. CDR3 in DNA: TGTGCCAGCAGCCAACACACCGGGACACTCTACGAGCAGTACTTC. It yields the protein CASSQHTGTLYEQYF.

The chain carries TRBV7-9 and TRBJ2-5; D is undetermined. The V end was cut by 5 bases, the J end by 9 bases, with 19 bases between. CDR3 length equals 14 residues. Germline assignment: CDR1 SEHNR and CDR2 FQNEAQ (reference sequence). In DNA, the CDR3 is TGTGCCAGCAGCCACGCGGTAGCCCGCCTGGCCCAGTACTTC. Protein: CASSHAVARLAQYF.

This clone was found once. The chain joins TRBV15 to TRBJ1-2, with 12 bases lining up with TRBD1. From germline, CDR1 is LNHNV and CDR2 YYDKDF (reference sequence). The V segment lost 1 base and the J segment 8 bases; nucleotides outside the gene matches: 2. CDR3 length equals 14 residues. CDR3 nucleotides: TGTGCCACCAGCAGAGCAGGGACAGGGGGCGGCTACACCTTC. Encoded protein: CATSRAGTGGGYTF.

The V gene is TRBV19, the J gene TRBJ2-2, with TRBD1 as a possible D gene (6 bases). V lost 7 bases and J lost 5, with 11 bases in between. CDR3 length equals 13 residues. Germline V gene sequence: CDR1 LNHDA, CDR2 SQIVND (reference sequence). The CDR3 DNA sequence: TGTGCCAGTACTGGGGGCGAAACCGGGGAGCTGTTTTTT. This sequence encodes CASTGGETGELFF.

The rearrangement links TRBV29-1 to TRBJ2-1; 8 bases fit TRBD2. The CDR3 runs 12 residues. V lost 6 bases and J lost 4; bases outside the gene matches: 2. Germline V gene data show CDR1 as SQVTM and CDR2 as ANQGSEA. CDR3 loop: CSVTGGYNEQFF. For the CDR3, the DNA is TGCAGCGTGACGGGGGGGTACAATGAGCAGTTCTTC.